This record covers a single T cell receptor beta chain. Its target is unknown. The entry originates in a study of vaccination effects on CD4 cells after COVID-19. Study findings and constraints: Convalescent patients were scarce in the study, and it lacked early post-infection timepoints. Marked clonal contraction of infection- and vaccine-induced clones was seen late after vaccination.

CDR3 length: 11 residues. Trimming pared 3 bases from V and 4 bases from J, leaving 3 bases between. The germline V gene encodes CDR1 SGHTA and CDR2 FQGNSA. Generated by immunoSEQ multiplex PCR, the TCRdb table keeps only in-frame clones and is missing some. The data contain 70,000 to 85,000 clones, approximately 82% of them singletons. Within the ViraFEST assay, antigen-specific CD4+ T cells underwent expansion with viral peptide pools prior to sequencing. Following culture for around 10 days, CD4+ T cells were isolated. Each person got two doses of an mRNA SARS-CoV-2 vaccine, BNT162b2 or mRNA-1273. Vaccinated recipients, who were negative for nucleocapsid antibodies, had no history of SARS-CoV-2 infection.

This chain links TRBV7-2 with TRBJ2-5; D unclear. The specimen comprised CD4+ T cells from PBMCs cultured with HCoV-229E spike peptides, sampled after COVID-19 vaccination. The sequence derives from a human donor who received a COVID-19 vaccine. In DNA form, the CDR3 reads TGTGCCAGCAGCTTCGGAGAGACCCAGTACTTC. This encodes CASSFGETQYF. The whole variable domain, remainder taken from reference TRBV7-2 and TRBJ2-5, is GAGVSQSPSNKVTEKGKDVELRCDPISGHTALYWYRQSLGQGLEFLIYFQGNSAPDKSGLPSDRFSAERTGGSVSTLTIQRTQQEDSAVYLCASSFGETQYFGPGTRLLVL.